This TCR beta chain is from a study of technical replicates of blood from a few donors. TCRdb's table, derived via immunoSEQ multiplex PCR, lists solely in-frame clones and lacks some. The table records tens of thousands of clones, roughly 94% of them present only once. Germline values: CDR1 MNHNS, CDR2 SASEGT. The CDR3 runs to 14 residues. J lost 5 bases, V lost 2 bases, and 5 bases had no gene match. What was sequenced was T cells isolated from PBMCs. The V call is TRBV6-1, the J call TRBJ1-2; 7 bases align to TRBD1. This sequence originates from a human donor in good health. Written as DNA, the CDR3 is TGTGCCAGCAGTGAATCTCCCAGGGGGTATGGCTACACCTTC. Translating gives CASSESPRGYGYTF.